Listed below are T cell receptor beta chains from one sample, sequenced in a study of T cell repertoires in cytomegalovirus infection. TCRdb recomputed calls from the reads with MiXCR, one row per CDR3 protein. The data hold some 600,000 distinct CDR3 sequences, with 24% observed a single time. The sample comprised CD8+ T cells from PBMCs. The receptors were gathered from a human donor in good health (CMV status not recorded). Some clones in this sample may be carry-over from other donors' samples. Each CDR3 is given with its conserved first and last residue. The order of the fields is V gene, D gene, J gene, clone size, CDR3 protein, CDR3 DNA. D genes are given only for firm matches. A row's size may be missing; if present it is once, few, many or a size class.

v_gene: TRBV12-3/TRBV12-4
d_gene: .
j_gene: TRBJ1-5
abundance: many
CDR3aa: CASSFGPGGYQPQHF
CDR3nt: TGTGCCAGCAGTTTTGGCCCCGGGGGCTATCAGCCCCAGCATTTT

v_gene: TRBV6-6
d_gene: .
j_gene: TRBJ2-7
abundance: .
CDR3aa: CASTDRNEQYF
CDR3nt: TGTGCCAGCACCGACAGGAACGAGCAGTACTTC

v_gene: TRBV29-1
d_gene: .
j_gene: TRBJ1-4
abundance: few
CDR3aa: CSVVKLSGLNEKLFF
CDR3nt: TGCAGCGTCGTGAAGCTCTCGGGCCTTAATGAAAAACTGTTTTTT

v_gene: TRBV10-3
d_gene: .
j_gene: TRBJ1-1
abundance: many
CDR3aa: CAISESPRDSEAFF
CDR3nt: TGTGCCATCAGTGAGTCCCCCAGGGACTCTGAAGCTTTCTTT

v_gene: TRBV29-1
d_gene: TRBD2
j_gene: TRBJ2-1
abundance: few
CDR3aa: CSVWGSGPYNEQFF
CDR3nt: TGCAGCGTTTGGGGTAGCGGGCCCTACAATGAGCAGTTCTTC

v_gene: TRBV28
d_gene: .
j_gene: TRBJ1-2
abundance: .
CDR3aa: CASIGGPGRLGYTF
CDR3nt: TGTGCCAGCATCGGGGGGCCAGGGAGGTTGGGCTACACCTTC

v_gene: TRBV7-9
d_gene: .
j_gene: TRBJ1-2
abundance: .
CDR3aa: CASSLEGGYYGYTF
CDR3nt: TGTGCCAGCAGCTTAGAAGGGGGATACTATGGCTACACCTTC

v_gene: TRBV10-3
d_gene: TRBD2
j_gene: TRBJ2-4
abundance: few
CDR3aa: CAISESKGRVAKNIQYF
CDR3nt: TGTGCCATCAGTGAGTCGAAGGGGAGGGTAGCCAAAAACATTCAGTACTTC

v_gene: TRBV7-2
d_gene: .
j_gene: TRBJ2-2
abundance: many
CDR3aa: CASSSSPGGETNTGELFF
CDR3nt: TGTGCCAGCAGCTCAAGCCCAGGGGGGGAGACTAACACCGGGGAGCTGTTTTTT

v_gene: TRBV7-6
d_gene: .
j_gene: TRBJ1-1
abundance: many
CDR3aa: CASSPIEAEAFF
CDR3nt: TGTGCCAGCAGCCCAATCGAGGCTGAGGCTTTCTTT

v_gene: TRBV19
d_gene: TRBD1
j_gene: TRBJ1-5
abundance: few
CDR3aa: CASHQGGRGGNQPQHF
CDR3nt: TGTGCCAGTCACCAGGGGGGCAGGGGAGGCAATCAGCCCCAGCATTTT

v_gene: TRBV7-9
d_gene: TRBD1
j_gene: TRBJ1-2
abundance: few
CDR3aa: CASSGRQGAIHGYTF
CDR3nt: TGTGCCAGCAGCGGACGACAGGGGGCCATACATGGCTACACCTTC

v_gene: TRBV5-1
d_gene: .
j_gene: TRBJ2-7
abundance: .
CDR3aa: CASSLVGDISYEQYF
CDR3nt: TGCGCCAGCAGCTTGGTAGGGGACATCTCCTACGAGCAGTACTTC

v_gene: TRBV4-3
d_gene: TRBD1
j_gene: TRBJ1-1
abundance: many
CDR3aa: CASSQDGDRGITEAFF
CDR3nt: TGCGCCAGCAGCCAAGATGGGGACAGGGGAATCACTGAAGCTTTCTTT

v_gene: TRBV11-2
d_gene: TRBD1
j_gene: TRBJ1-6
abundance: few
CDR3aa: CASSPLDRSSYNSPLHF
CDR3nt: TGTGCCAGCAGCCCCCTGGACAGGAGCTCCTATAATTCACCCCTCCACTTT

v_gene: TRBV20-1
d_gene: .
j_gene: TRBJ2-1
abundance: many
CDR3aa: CSARSEVEQFF
CDR3nt: TGCAGTGCTAGATCGGAGGTTGAGCAGTTCTTC

v_gene: TRBV4-1
d_gene: TRBD1
j_gene: TRBJ2-5
abundance: few
CDR3aa: CASSHRDRGQETQYF
CDR3nt: TGCGCCAGCAGCCACCGGGACAGGGGGCAAGAGACCCAGTACTTC

v_gene: TRBV7-9
d_gene: .
j_gene: TRBJ1-6
abundance: .
CDR3aa: CASSLGGENNSPLHF
CDR3nt: TGTGCCAGCAGCTTGGGGGGGGAGAATAATTCACCCCTCCACTTT

v_gene: TRBV28
d_gene: TRBD2
j_gene: TRBJ2-3
abundance: many
CDR3aa: CASSTPLAGGQYF
CDR3nt: TGTGCCAGCAGTACACCTTTAGCGGGGGGGCAGTATTTT

v_gene: TRBV15
d_gene: .
j_gene: TRBJ2-5
abundance: .
CDR3aa: CATREAGRETQYF
CDR3nt: TGTGCCACCAGGGAAGCGGGTAGGGAGACCCAGTACTTC

v_gene: TRBV20-1
d_gene: .
j_gene: TRBJ1-6
abundance: .
CDR3aa: CSARDQSRTYNSPLHF
CDR3nt: TGCAGTGCTAGAGATCAGAGCAGGACCTATAATTCACCCCTCCACTTT

v_gene: TRBV7-2
d_gene: TRBD2
j_gene: TRBJ2-1
abundance: many
CDR3aa: CASRLAGLNEQFF
CDR3nt: TGTGCCAGCAGACTAGCGGGCCTCAATGAGCAGTTCTTC

v_gene: TRBV24-1
d_gene: .
j_gene: TRBJ1-5
abundance: .
CDR3aa: CATSDLPDLEASNQPQHF
CDR3nt: TGTGCCACCAGTGACCTTCCCGACTTGGAGGCTAGCAATCAGCCCCAGCATTTT

v_gene: TRBV24-1
d_gene: .
j_gene: TRBJ2-1
abundance: .
CDR3aa: CATSDWGRENEQFF
CDR3nt: TGTGCCACCAGTGATTGGGGGCGGGAGAATGAGCAGTTCTTC

v_gene: TRBV12-3/TRBV12-4
d_gene: .
j_gene: TRBJ1-1
abundance: many
CDR3aa: CASPRGAEAFF
CDR3nt: TGTGCCAGCCCTAGGGGGGCTGAAGCTTTCTTT

v_gene: TRBV7-2
d_gene: .
j_gene: TRBJ1-4
abundance: many
CDR3aa: CASSFMLGVGANEKLFF
CDR3nt: TGTGCCAGCAGCTTCATGCTGGGGGTGGGAGCTAATGAAAAACTGTTTTTT

v_gene: TRBV4-1
d_gene: .
j_gene: TRBJ2-7
abundance: .
CDR3aa: CASSQGRGGYEQYF
CDR3nt: TGCGCCAGCAGCCAAGGCAGAGGGGGGTACGAGCAGTACTTC

v_gene: TRBV7-2
d_gene: TRBD2
j_gene: TRBJ2-5
abundance: many
CDR3aa: CASSTLAGAQETQYF
CDR3nt: TGTGCCAGCAGCACGCTAGCGGGGGCCCAAGAGACCCAGTACTTC

v_gene: TRBV6-6
d_gene: .
j_gene: TRBJ2-4
abundance: few
CDR3aa: CASSYQNIQYF
CDR3nt: TGTGCCAGCAGTTATCAAAACATTCAGTACTTC

v_gene: TRBV6-1
d_gene: .
j_gene: TRBJ2-5
abundance: .
CDR3aa: CASTHQETQYF
CDR3nt: TGTGCCAGCACACACCAAGAGACCCAGTACTTC

v_gene: TRBV6-2/TRBV6-3
d_gene: .
j_gene: TRBJ1-5
abundance: few
CDR3aa: CASTIQGYGNQPQHF
CDR3nt: TGTGCCAGCACGATACAGGGTTATGGCAATCAGCCCCAGCATTTT

v_gene: TRBV4-3
d_gene: .
j_gene: TRBJ1-1
abundance: few
CDR3aa: CASSPEGPNTEAFF
CDR3nt: TGCGCCAGCAGCCCCGAGGGTCCGAACACTGAAGCTTTCTTT

v_gene: TRBV12-3/TRBV12-4
d_gene: .
j_gene: TRBJ1-2
abundance: many
CDR3aa: CASRSSNYGYTF
CDR3nt: TGTGCCAGCAGAAGTAGTAACTATGGCTACACCTTC

v_gene: TRBV5-5
d_gene: TRBD2
j_gene: TRBJ2-1
abundance: .
CDR3aa: CASSIRLAGDPDNEQFF
CDR3nt: TGTGCCAGCAGCATCCGACTAGCGGGGGACCCCGACAATGAGCAGTTCTTC

v_gene: TRBV7-9
d_gene: TRBD1
j_gene: TRBJ1-2
abundance: once
CDR3aa: CANSTGTGGLLDGYTF
CDR3nt: TGTGCCAACAGCACAGGGACAGGGGGCTTGTTGGATGGCTACACCTTC

v_gene: TRBV12-3/TRBV12-4
d_gene: .
j_gene: TRBJ2-3
abundance: .
CDR3aa: CASTQTVDTQYF
CDR3nt: TGTGCCAGCACCCAGACCGTTGATACGCAGTATTTT

v_gene: TRBV6-2/TRBV6-3
d_gene: .
j_gene: TRBJ2-1
abundance: few
CDR3aa: CASKRGVYNEQFF
CDR3nt: TGTGCCAGCAAGAGGGGGGTCTACAATGAGCAGTTCTTC

v_gene: TRBV6-6
d_gene: .
j_gene: TRBJ1-6
abundance: .
CDR3aa: CASSSRGGSLDSPLHF
CDR3nt: TGTGCCAGCAGCTCGAGGGGGGGATCCTTGGATTCACCCCTCCACTTT

v_gene: TRBV7-2
d_gene: .
j_gene: TRBJ2-1
abundance: .
CDR3aa: CASGFSSYNEQFF
CDR3nt: TGTGCCAGCGGCTTCAGCTCCTACAATGAGCAGTTCTTC

v_gene: TRBV20-1
d_gene: .
j_gene: TRBJ1-1
abundance: .
CDR3aa: CSARSDLWLSSFTEAFF
CDR3nt: TGCAGTGCTAGAAGCGACCTCTGGTTAAGTAGTTTCACTGAAGCTTTCTTT

v_gene: TRBV19
d_gene: .
j_gene: TRBJ2-1
abundance: .
CDR3aa: CASTPDGYNEQFF
CDR3nt: TGTGCCAGTACCCCGGACGGGTACAATGAGCAGTTCTTC

v_gene: TRBV13
d_gene: .
j_gene: TRBJ2-5
abundance: few
CDR3aa: CASRIGRKRETQYF
CDR3nt: TGTGCCAGCAGGATTGGCCGAAAGCGGGAGACCCAGTACTTC

v_gene: TRBV2
d_gene: .
j_gene: TRBJ2-1
abundance: .
CDR3aa: CASSEVWGSYNEQFF
CDR3nt: TGTGCCAGCAGTGAAGTTTGGGGCTCCTACAATGAGCAGTTCTTC

v_gene: TRBV29-1
d_gene: TRBD1
j_gene: TRBJ2-4
abundance: .
CDR3aa: CSVENPTHTGELNIQYF
CDR3nt: TGCAGCGTTGAAAACCCCACTCACACAGGGGAGTTAAACATTCAGTACTTC

v_gene: TRBV7-3
d_gene: TRBD2
j_gene: TRBJ2-1
abundance: many
CDR3aa: CASSLIGTSDNEQFF
CDR3nt: TGTGCCAGCAGCTTAATCGGGACTAGCGATAATGAGCAGTTCTTC

v_gene: TRBV6-1
d_gene: TRBD2
j_gene: TRBJ2-2
abundance: few
CDR3aa: CASSYGLAGGPAGELFF
CDR3nt: TGTGCCAGCAGTTATGGGCTAGCGGGGGGTCCGGCCGGGGAGCTGTTTTTT

v_gene: TRBV12-3/TRBV12-4
d_gene: .
j_gene: TRBJ1-1
abundance: many
CDR3aa: CASSSKQGPNTEAFF
CDR3nt: TGTGCCAGCAGTTCTAAACAGGGACCGAACACTGAAGCTTTCTTT

v_gene: TRBV5-1
d_gene: TRBD1
j_gene: TRBJ1-1
abundance: few
CDR3aa: CASSLLDREVTEAFF
CDR3nt: TGCGCCAGCAGCTTACTTGACAGGGAGGTAACTGAAGCTTTCTTT

v_gene: TRBV10-3
d_gene: .
j_gene: TRBJ2-2
abundance: many
CDR3aa: CAIDGGTGELFF
CDR3nt: TGTGCCATCGATGGCGGAACCGGGGAGCTGTTTTTT

v_gene: TRBV5-4
d_gene: .
j_gene: TRBJ2-7
abundance: .
CDR3aa: CASSGSQVSYEQYF
CDR3nt: TGTGCCAGCAGCGGTTCACAGGTATCCTACGAGCAGTACTTC

v_gene: TRBV12-3/TRBV12-4
d_gene: .
j_gene: TRBJ2-5
abundance: few
CDR3aa: CASRGIMPETQYF
CDR3nt: TGTGCCAGCAGAGGGATCATGCCAGAGACCCAGTACTTC

v_gene: TRBV4-3
d_gene: TRBD2
j_gene: TRBJ2-2
abundance: few
CDR3aa: CASSQDRGTSSYTGELFF
CDR3nt: TGCGCCAGCAGCCAAGATCGGGGGACTAGCAGCTACACCGGGGAGCTGTTTTTT

v_gene: TRBV29-1
d_gene: .
j_gene: TRBJ2-1
abundance: .
CDR3aa: CSATIDNEQFF
CDR3nt: TGCAGCGCCACGATTGACAATGAGCAGTTCTTC

v_gene: TRBV7-9
d_gene: TRBD2
j_gene: TRBJ2-1
abundance: .
CDR3aa: CASSLASGGENYNEQFF
CDR3nt: TGTGCCAGCAGCTTAGCTAGCGGGGGGGAAAACTACAATGAGCAGTTCTTC

v_gene: TRBV7-9
d_gene: TRBD1
j_gene: TRBJ1-5
abundance: few
CDR3aa: CASSLTGTGDQPQHF
CDR3nt: TGTGCCAGCAGCTTAACCGGGACAGGGGATCAGCCCCAGCATTTT

v_gene: TRBV24-1
d_gene: .
j_gene: TRBJ1-1
abundance: .
CDR3aa: CATSDLQYTEAFF
CDR3nt: TGTGCCACCAGTGATTTGCAGTACACTGAAGCTTTCTTT

v_gene: TRBV7-8
d_gene: .
j_gene: TRBJ2-1
abundance: many
CDR3aa: CASNGEGVGFYNEQFF
CDR3nt: TGTGCCAGCAACGGGGAAGGGGTGGGCTTCTACAATGAGCAGTTCTTC